This TCR beta chain is from a study of regulatory T cells in long-lasting Graves disease. As for this clonotype: One end of the junction does not line up with germline, which may come from a read error.

Germline CDR1 and CDR2: SQVTM and ANQGSEA. The CDR3 is 13 amino acids. Time point here: newly diagnosed GD, antithyroid drugs for less than 3 months. RNA isolated from PBMCs was used to make the TCR library. Arm-PCR of CDR3 regions and iRepertoire HTBI primers were used to build TCR beta libraries. In TCRdb, the multiplex PCR reads were re-called with MiXCR into one record per CDR3 protein. This sample carries some 490,000 distinct CDR3 sequences, 12% of them seen once, and the ten largest clones take approximately 9.6%. The same data also contributed to another study, on T cells in Graves' hyperthyroidism and ophthalmopathy.

Source: peripheral blood mononuclear cells (PBMCs), taken at new diagnosis, from a patient treated with antithyroid drugs. This TCR came from a woman aged 30 to 39 with Graves disease. The rearrangement links TRBV29-1 to TRBJ2-1, with a possible D match to TRBD2 (6 bases). CDR3 sequence: CSASGLSFNKQFF. The CDR3 bases are TGCAGCGCCTCGGGACTTTCCTTCAATAAGCAGTTCTTC.